This T cell receptor beta chain emerged from a study of control samples from healthy donors and cancer patients. The data were produced by immunoSEQ multiplex PCR, yet TCRdb's version contains in-frame clones alone and is incomplete. This table has 150,000 to 200,000 clones, roughly 89% appearing once. Trimming took 4 bases from V and 2 from J; bases not matched to a gene: 15. The CDR3 spans 18 residues. Germline CDR1 and CDR2: SGHDN and FVKESK. Sequencing was performed on blood. The receptor's source is a young man in good health. The chain combines TRBV14 with TRBJ2-3; 7 bases fit TRBD1. The CDR3 bases are TGTGCCAGCAGCCTTTTTTGGCAGACAGGGAACCCCACAGATACGCAGTATTTT. Residues: CASSLFWQTGNPTDTQYF.